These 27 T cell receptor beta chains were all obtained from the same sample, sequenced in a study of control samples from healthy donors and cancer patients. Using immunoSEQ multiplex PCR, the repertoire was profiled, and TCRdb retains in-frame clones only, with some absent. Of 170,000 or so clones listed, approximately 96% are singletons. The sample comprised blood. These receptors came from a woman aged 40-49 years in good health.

The CDR3 bases are TGCAGTGCTAGTCTCTGGGTTCGGGTCACAGATACGCAGTATTTT. It encodes CSASLWVRVTDTQYF. The J gene is TRBJ2-3, the V gene TRBV20-1; D uncertain. This CDR3 is 15 amino acids long. Germline CDR1 reads DFQATT; CDR2 reads SNEGSKA (reference sequence). V was shortened by 3 bases and J by 2 bases, with 15 bases between the two germline ends.

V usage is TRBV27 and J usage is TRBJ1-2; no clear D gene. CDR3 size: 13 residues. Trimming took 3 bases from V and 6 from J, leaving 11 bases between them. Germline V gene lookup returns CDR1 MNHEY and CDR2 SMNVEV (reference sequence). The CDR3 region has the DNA TGTGCCAGCAGTTTGGTTCCGGCGGATGGCTACACCTTC. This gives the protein CASSLVPADGYTF.

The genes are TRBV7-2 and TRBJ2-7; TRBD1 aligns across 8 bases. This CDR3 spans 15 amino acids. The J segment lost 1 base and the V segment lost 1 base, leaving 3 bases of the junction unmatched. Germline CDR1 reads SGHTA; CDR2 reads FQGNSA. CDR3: CASSLGRDRSYEQYF. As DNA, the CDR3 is TGTGCCAGCAGCTTAGGCCGGGACAGGTCCTACGAGCAGTACTTC.

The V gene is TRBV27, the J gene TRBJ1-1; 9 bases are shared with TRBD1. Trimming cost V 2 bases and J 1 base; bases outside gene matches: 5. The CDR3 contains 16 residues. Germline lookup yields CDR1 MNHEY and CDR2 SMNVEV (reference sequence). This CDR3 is CASSLGTGLENTEAFF. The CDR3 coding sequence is TGTGCCAGCAGTTTAGGGACAGGGCTTGAGAACACTGAAGCTTTCTTT.

This chain's CDR3 is CATSRETGELFF. CDR3 in DNA: TGTGCCACCAGTAGGGAGACCGGGGAGCTGTTTTTT. The chain is built from TRBV24-1 and TRBJ2-2; tentative D call: TRBD2 (5 bases). Germline CDR1 and CDR2: KGHDR and SFDVKD. The V gene lost 6 bases and the J gene lost 5 bases, with 6 bases spanning the gap. The CDR3 sequence is 12 residues long.

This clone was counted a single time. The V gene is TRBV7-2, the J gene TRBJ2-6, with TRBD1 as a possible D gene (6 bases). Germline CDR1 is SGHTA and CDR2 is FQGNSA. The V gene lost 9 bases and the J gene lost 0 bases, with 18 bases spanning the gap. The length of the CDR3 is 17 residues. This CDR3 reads CASYFGTIHSGANVLTF. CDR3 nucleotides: TGTGCCAGTTATTTCGGGACAATTCACTCTGGGGCCAACGTCCTGACTTTC.

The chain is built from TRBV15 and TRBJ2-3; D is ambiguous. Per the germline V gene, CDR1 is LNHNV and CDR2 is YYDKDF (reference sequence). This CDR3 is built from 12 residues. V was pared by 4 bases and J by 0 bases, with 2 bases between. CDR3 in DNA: TGTGCCACCAGCACTAGCACAGATACGCAGTATTTT. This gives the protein CATSTSTDTQYF.

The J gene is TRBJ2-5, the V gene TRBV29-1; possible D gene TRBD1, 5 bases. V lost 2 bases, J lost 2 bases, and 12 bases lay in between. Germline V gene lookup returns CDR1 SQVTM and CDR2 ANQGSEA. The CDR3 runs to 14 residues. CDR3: CSVEYRTTQETQYF. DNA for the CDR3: TGCAGCGTTGAATACCGGACAACGCAAGAGACCCAGTACTTC.

CDR3 bases: TGTGCCAGCTCACCAACGCCAGGGGCGACGGATTCACCCCTCCACTTT. It codes for CASSPTPGATDSPLHF. V usage is TRBV18 and J usage is TRBJ1-6; tentatively, D is TRBD1 (6 bases). Looked up from germline, CDR1 is KGHSH and CDR2 is LQKENI. Trimming left V 2 bases short and J 8 bases short, with 16 bases between. The CDR3 is 16 amino acids.

The DNA for the CDR3 is TGTGCCAGCAGCGTAGGGGGTCTCTCTGGAAACACCATATATTTT. Translation gives CASSVGGLSGNTIYF. The chain has TRBV9 and TRBJ1-3; D unclear. Germline V lookup: CDR1 SGDLS, CDR2 YYNGEE. This CDR3 region has 15 residues. Between the trimmed V and J ends, which lost 0 bases and 0 bases, there was a span of 7 bases.

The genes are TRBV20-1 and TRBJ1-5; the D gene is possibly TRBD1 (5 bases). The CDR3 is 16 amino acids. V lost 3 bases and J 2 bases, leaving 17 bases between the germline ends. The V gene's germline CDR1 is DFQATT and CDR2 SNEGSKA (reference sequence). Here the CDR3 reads CSASRGTPLGNQPQHF. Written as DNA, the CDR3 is TGCAGTGCTAGTCGTGGGACTCCCTTGGGCAATCAGCCCCAGCATTTT.

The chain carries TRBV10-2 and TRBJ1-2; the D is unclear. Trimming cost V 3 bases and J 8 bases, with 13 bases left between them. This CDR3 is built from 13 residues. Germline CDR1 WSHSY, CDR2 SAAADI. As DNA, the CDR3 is TGCGCCAGCAGTGACGATGGGCGGAGGGGCTACACCTTC. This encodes CASSDDGRRGYTF.

DNA of the CDR3: TGTGCCAGCAGTCGACAGGGGGACCACAATGAGCAGTTCTTC. This codes for CASSRQGDHNEQFF. This sequence joins TRBV6-6 and TRBJ2-1; the match to TRBD1 covers 9 bases. With V trimmed by 5 bases and J by 5 bases, 4 bases remained unmatched. The CDR3 has 14 residues. Per the germline V gene, CDR1 is MNHNY and CDR2 is SVGAGI (reference sequence).

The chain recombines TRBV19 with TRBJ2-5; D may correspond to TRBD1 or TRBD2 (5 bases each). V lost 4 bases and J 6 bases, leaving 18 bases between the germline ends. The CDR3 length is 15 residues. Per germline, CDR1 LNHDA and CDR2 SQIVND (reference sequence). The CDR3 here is CASSTGTGSMKTQYF. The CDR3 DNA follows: TGTGCCAGTAGTACCGGGACGGGGAGTATGAAGACCCAGTACTTC.

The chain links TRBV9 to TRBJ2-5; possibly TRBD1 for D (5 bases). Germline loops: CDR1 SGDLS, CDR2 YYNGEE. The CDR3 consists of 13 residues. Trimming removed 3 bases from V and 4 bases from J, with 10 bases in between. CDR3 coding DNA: TGTGCCAGCAGCGCCAGGGTGCCAGAGACCCAGTACTTC. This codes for CASSARVPETQYF.

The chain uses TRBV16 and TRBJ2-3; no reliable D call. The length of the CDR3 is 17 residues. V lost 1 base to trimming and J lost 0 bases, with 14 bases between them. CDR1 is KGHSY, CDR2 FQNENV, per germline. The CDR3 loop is CASSQFLQPTSTDTQYF. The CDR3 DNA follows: TGTGCCAGCAGCCAATTCCTACAGCCCACTAGCACAGATACGCAGTATTTT.

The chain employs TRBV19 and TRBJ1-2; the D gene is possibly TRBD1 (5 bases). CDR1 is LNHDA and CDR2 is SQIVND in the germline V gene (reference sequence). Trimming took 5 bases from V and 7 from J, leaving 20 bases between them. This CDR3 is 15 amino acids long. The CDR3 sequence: CASSPQPYVGGGYTF. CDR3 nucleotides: TGTGCCAGTAGTCCCCAACCCTATGTTGGGGGTGGCTACACCTTC.

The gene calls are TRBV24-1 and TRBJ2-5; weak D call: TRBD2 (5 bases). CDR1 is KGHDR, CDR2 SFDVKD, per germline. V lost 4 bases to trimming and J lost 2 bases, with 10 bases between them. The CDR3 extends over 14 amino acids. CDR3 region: CATSDSGIQETQYF. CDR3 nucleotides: TGTGCCACCAGTGACTCCGGGATACAAGAGACCCAGTACTTC.

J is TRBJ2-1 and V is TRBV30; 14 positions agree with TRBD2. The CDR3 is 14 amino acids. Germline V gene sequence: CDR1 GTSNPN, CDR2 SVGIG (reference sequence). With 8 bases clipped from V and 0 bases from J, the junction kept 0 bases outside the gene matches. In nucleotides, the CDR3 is TGTGCCGGGACTAGCGGGAGCTCCTACAATGAGCAGTTCTTC. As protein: CAGTSGSSYNEQFF.

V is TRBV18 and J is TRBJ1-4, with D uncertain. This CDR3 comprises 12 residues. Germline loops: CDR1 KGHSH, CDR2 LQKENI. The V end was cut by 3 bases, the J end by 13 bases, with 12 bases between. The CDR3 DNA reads TGTGCCAGCTCACCGGCGAACCGAGGACTGTTTTTT. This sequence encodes CASSPANRGLFF. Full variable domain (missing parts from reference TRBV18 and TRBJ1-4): NAGVMQNPRHLVRRRGQEARLRCSPMKGHSHVYWYRQLPEEGLKFMVYLQKENIIDESGMPKERFSAEFPKEGPSILRIQQVVRGDSAAYFCASSPANRGLFFGSGTQLSVL.

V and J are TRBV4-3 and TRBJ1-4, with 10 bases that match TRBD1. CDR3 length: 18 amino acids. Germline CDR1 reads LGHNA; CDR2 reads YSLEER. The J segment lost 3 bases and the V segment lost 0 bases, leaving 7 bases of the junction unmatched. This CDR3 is CASSQEPQTGGANEKLFF. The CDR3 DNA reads TGCGCCAGCAGCCAAGAACCCCAGACAGGGGGCGCTAATGAAAAACTGTTTTTT.

The chain's CDR3 is CASSPIGQPYTDTQYF. CDR3 DNA: TGTGCCAGCAGCCCGATAGGACAGCCTTACACAGATACGCAGTATTTT. The chain recombines TRBV13 with TRBJ2-3; possible D gene TRBD1, 6 bases. The CDR3 is made up of 16 amino acids. Trimming stripped 5 bases from V and 2 bases from J, with 17 bases between. The germline V gene has CDR1 PRHDT and CDR2 FYEKMQ (reference sequence).

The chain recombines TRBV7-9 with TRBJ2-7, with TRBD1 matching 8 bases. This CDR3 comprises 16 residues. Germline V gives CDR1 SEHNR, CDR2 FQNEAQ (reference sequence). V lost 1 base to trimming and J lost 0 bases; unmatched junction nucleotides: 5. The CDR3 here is CASSLGPGQDSYEQYF. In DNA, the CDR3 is TGTGCCAGCAGCTTAGGCCCGGGACAGGACTCCTACGAGCAGTACTTC.

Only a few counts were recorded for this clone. The CDR3 DNA is TGTGCCAGCAGCTTGGTGTCGGCGCCACGGACTCAGCCCCAGCATTTT. Its protein product is CASSLVSAPRTQPQHF. V gene TRBV5-8 combines with J gene TRBJ1-5; D unclear. The ends were cut back, 0 bases at V and 6 bases at J, with 16 bases in the middle. The CDR3 sequence is 16 residues long. Per the germline V gene, CDR1 is SGHTS and CDR2 is YDEGEE.

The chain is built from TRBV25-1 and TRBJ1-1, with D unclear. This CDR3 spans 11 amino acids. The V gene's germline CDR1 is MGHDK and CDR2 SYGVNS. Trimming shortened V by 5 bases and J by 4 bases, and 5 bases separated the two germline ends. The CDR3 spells CASSTGTEAFF. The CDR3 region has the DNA TGTGCCAGCAGTACGGGCACTGAAGCTTTCTTT. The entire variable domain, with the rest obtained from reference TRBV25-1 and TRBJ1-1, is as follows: EADIYQTPRYLVIGTGKKITLECSQTMGHDKMYWYQQDPGMELHLIHYSYGVNSTEKGDLSSESTVSRIRTEHFPLTLESARPSHTSQYLCASSTGTEAFFGQGTRLTVV.

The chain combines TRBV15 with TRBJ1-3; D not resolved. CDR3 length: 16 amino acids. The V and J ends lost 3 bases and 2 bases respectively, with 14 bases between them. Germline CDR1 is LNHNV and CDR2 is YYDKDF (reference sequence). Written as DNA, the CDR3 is TGTGCCACCAGCAGGGACGTTTTTGGGGCTGGAAACACCATATATTTT. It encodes CATSRDVFGAGNTIYF.

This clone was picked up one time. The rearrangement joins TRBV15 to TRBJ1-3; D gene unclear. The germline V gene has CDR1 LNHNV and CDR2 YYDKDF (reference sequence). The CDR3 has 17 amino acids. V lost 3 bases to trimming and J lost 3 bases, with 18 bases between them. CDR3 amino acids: CATSREFYGSVGNTIYF. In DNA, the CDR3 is TGTGCCACCAGCAGGGAATTCTATGGGTCGGTTGGAAACACCATATATTTT.